Detailed here is one T cell receptor (beta chain). The antigen remains undetermined. This entry comes from a study of OX40 agonist ivuxolimab in advanced cancers. Study results and limitations: CD4+ and CD8+ blood T cells expanded clonally by week 6 at 0.1 to 3.0 mg/kg.

V lost 2 bases and J lost 4; bases outside the gene matches: 10. The germline V gene has CDR1 SEHNR and CDR2 FQNEAQ (reference sequence). The CDR3 is made up of 16 amino acids. Autoimmune disease history or systemic immunosuppression disqualified patients. This table comes from immunoSEQ multiplex PCR, and its TCRdb copy is limited to in-frame clones, with some not included. The sample lists around 39,000 clones, around 90% occurring once. The sample here was CD4+ or CD8+ T cells sorted from blood, taken in a trial of the OX40 agonist ivuxolimab. This clonotype was sampled from an adult with an advanced solid tumor such as melanoma, head and neck, liver or kidney cancer. The chain links TRBV7-9 to TRBJ1-2, with 7 bases matching TRBD1. CDR3 residues: CASSLKVGQPLYGYTF. The CDR3 bases are TGTGCCAGCAGCTTAAAAGTGGGACAGCCCCTCTATGGCTACACCTTC.